This TCR beta chain was identified in a study of T cells in localized non-small cell lung cancer. Using immunoSEQ multiplex PCR, the repertoire was profiled, and TCRdb retains in-frame clones only, with some absent. The table records around 130,000 clones, around 89% of them present only once. This clone was seen once. The sequence came from a female donor at least 60 years old with stage I lung adenocarcinoma. Here the sequenced sample was peripheral blood, taken before any cancer treatment.

CDR3 region: CASSQRDGQYEQYF. The CDR3 DNA is TGTGCCAGCAGCCAACGTGACGGACAGTACGAGCAGTACTTC. J is TRBJ2-7 and V is TRBV4-2; D perhaps matches TRBD1 (6 bases). CDR3 length equals 14 residues. Germline CDR1 LGHNA, CDR2 YNFKEQ. V shed 2 bases and J shed 4 bases, with 12 bases lying between them.